This TCR beta chain was sequenced during a study of CD8+CD57+ T cells in acquired aplastic anemia. Study findings and constraints: Patients and controls were found to share 25 to 35 CD8+ CDR3 sequences.

About this clonotype: Antigen specificity is unknown.

Sequencing involved patients with CD8+CD57+ cell expansion previously shown by flow cytometry. Blood sampling was performed on the patients, and none of them had received therapy by then. According to the study, genomic DNA was the template for TCR beta VDJ and CDR3 profiling. TCRdb reprocessed the reads with MiXCR, giving one entry per CDR3 protein. Of about 160,000 distinct CDR3 sequences listed, 71% were seen once; the top ten hold about 50%. Material for sequencing was sorted CD4+, CD8+, or CD8+CD57+ T cells (not recorded which) from PBMCs. The receptor was derived from a human donor with aplastic anemia.

This chain's CDR3 is CAISESGGQSYSNQPQHF. The CDR3 DNA is TGTGCCATCAGTGAGTCAGGGGGACAATCCTATAGCAATCAGCCCCAGCATTTT. The chain employs TRBV10-3 and TRBJ1-5, with a tentative D call TRBD1 (6 bases). Germline CDR1 is ENHRY and CDR2 is SYGVKD. The V gene lost 0 bases and the J gene lost 0 bases, with 15 bases spanning the gap. The CDR3 has 18 residues.